This entry is about one T cell receptor beta chain. Each TRB cDNA library was prepared by 5' RACE (with UMI labels). TCRdb processed the 5' RACE reads again and assigns one entry to each CDR3 protein, with no DNA. In total, the table holds 84,000 or so distinct CDR3 sequences. The sample is drawn from a study of CXCR3-negative and CXCR3-positive naive CD8 T cells. The clonotype originates from a human donor in good health. Some clones in this sample may be carry-over from other donors' samples. The source material was naive CXCR3- CD8+ T cells from blood. The subset denotes: CD45RO-CCR7+CD27+CD95- naive CD8+ T cells lacking CXCR3 (TNR3-).

The CDR3 is CATSWTSGSYEQYF. The genes are TRBV15 and TRBJ2-7; TCRdb selects TRBD2, and the lack of DNA leaves this call unchecked. Looked up from germline, CDR1 is LNHNV and CDR2 is YYDKDF (reference sequence). The CDR3 is 14 residues long.